Listed below are T cell receptor beta chains from one sample, sequenced in a study of T cells in Graves' hyperthyroidism and ophthalmopathy. TCRdb fed the multiplex PCR reads into MiXCR, producing one record per CDR3 protein. The table lists around 380,000 distinct CDR3 sequences, approximately 12% of them singletons. Sequenced material: blood. The receptors originated from a man aged 25 to 45 with Graves' hyperthyroidism that later progressed to Graves' ophthalmopathy. Each CDR3 is given with its conserved first and last residue. The order of the fields is CDR3 protein, CDR3 DNA, clone size, J gene, V gene, D gene. D genes are given only for firm matches. Clone sizes are given selectively: once, few, many, or a class where the clone is expanded.

CDR3 protein: CASSLISLRETQYF
CDR3 DNA: TGTGCCAGCAGCTTAATTTCCCTCCGAGAGACCCAGTACTTC
clone size: many
J gene: TRBJ2-5
V gene: TRBV11-2
D gene: NA

CDR3 protein: CASSPDGLDTQYF
CDR3 DNA: TGTGCCAGCTCACCGGACGGACTAGATACGCAGTATTTT
clone size: many
J gene: TRBJ2-3
V gene: TRBV18
D gene: NA

CDR3 protein: CASSQETGPNEQYF
CDR3 DNA: TGTGCCAGCAGCCAAGAGACAGGGCCTAACGAGCAGTACTTC
clone size: few
J gene: TRBJ2-7
V gene: TRBV14
D gene: TRBD1

CDR3 protein: CAWSVLLQPLHF
CDR3 DNA: TGTGCCTGGAGTGTACTCCTACAACCCCTCCACTTT
clone size: many
J gene: TRBJ1-6
V gene: TRBV30
D gene: NA

CDR3 protein: CASSPGGAGNTIYF
CDR3 DNA: TGTGCCAGCAGCCCGGGGGGGGCTGGAAACACCATATATTTT
clone size: few
J gene: TRBJ1-3
V gene: TRBV13
D gene: NA

CDR3 protein: CASSLLRSSNQPQHF
CDR3 DNA: TGTGCCAGCAGTTTACTTCGTAGTAGCAATCAGCCCCAGCATTTT
clone size: many
J gene: TRBJ1-5
V gene: TRBV28
D gene: NA

CDR3 protein: CASSILGTSVLTGELFF
CDR3 DNA: TGTGCCAGTAGTATATTAGGGACTAGCGTACTCACCGGGGAGCTGTTTTTT
clone size: NA
J gene: TRBJ2-2
V gene: TRBV19
D gene: TRBD2

CDR3 protein: CSARERLAAQETQYF
CDR3 DNA: TGCAGTGCTAGAGAAAGACTAGCGGCTCAAGAGACCCAGTACTTC
clone size: few
J gene: TRBJ2-5
V gene: TRBV20-1
D gene: TRBD2

CDR3 protein: CASSLGAAYGYTF
CDR3 DNA: TGTGCCAGCAGTTTAGGAGCAGCCTATGGCTACACCTTC
clone size: NA
J gene: TRBJ1-2
V gene: TRBV27
D gene: NA

CDR3 protein: CASSFRVTDTQYF
CDR3 DNA: TGTGCCAGCAGCTTTAGAGTGACAGATACGCAGTATTTT
clone size: many
J gene: TRBJ2-3
V gene: TRBV11-1
D gene: NA

CDR3 protein: CASSVSAVSYEQYF
CDR3 DNA: TGTGCCAGCAGCGTATCGGCGGTCTCCTACGAGCAGTACTTC
clone size: NA
J gene: TRBJ2-7
V gene: TRBV9
D gene: NA

CDR3 protein: CASSYGTGNYGYTF
CDR3 DNA: TGTGCCAGCAGCTACGGGACAGGCAACTATGGCTACACCTTC
clone size: many
J gene: TRBJ1-2
V gene: TRBV11-2
D gene: TRBD1